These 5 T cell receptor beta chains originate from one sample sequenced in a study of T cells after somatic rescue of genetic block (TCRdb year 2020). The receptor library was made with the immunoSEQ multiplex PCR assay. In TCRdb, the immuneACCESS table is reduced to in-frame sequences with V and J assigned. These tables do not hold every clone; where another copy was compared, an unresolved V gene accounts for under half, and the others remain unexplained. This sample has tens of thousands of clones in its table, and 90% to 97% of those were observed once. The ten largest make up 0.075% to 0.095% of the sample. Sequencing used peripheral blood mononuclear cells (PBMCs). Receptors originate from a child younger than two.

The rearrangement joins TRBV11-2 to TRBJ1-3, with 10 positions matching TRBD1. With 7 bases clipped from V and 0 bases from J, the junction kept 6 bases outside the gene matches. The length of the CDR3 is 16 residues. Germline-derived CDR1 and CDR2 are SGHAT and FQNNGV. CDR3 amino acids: CASTRDRGTSGNTIYF. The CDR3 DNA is TGTGCCAGCACCCGGGACAGGGGTACCTCTGGAAACACCATATATTTT. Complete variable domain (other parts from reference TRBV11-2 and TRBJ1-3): EAGVAQSPRYKIIEKRQSVAFWCNPISGHATLYWYQQILGQGPKLLIQFQNNGVVDDSQLPKDRFSAERLKGVDSTLKIQPAKLEDSAVYLCASTRDRGTSGNTIYFGEGSWLTVV.

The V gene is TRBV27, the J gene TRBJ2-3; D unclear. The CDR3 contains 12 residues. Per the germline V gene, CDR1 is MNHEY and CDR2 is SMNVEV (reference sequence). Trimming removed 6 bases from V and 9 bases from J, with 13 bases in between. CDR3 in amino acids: CASRAAFGTQYF. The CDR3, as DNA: TGTGCCAGCAGGGCCGCCTTTGGGACGCAGTATTTT.

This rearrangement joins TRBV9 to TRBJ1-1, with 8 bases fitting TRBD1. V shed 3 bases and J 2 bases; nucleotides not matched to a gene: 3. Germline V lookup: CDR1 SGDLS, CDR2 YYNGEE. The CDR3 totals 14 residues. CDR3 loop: CASSGQGPNTEAFF. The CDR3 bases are TGTGCCAGCAGCGGACAGGGGCCTAACACTGAAGCTTTCTTT.

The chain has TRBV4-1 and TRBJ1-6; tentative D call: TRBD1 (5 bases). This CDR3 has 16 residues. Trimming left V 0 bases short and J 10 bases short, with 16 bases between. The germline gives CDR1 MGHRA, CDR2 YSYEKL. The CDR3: CASSQEGPGPGSPLHF. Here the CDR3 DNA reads TGCGCCAGCAGCCAAGAGGGCCCAGGGCCGGGCTCACCCCTCCACTTT.

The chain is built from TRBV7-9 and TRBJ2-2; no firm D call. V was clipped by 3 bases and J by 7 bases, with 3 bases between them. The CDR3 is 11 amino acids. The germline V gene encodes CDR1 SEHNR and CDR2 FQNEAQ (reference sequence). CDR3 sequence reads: CASSLSGELFF. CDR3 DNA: TGTGCCAGCAGCTTGAGCGGGGAGCTGTTTTTT.